This T cell receptor (beta chain) emerged from a study of OX40 agonist ivuxolimab in advanced cancers. As for the study more broadly: The costimulatory receptor OX40 (CD134) was targeted by ivuxolimab, a fully human IgG2 agonistic monoclonal antibody. Intravenous ivuxolimab was administered to patients every 2 weeks at six dose levels: 0.01, 0.1, 0.3, 1.5, 3 and 10 mg/kg. Of the roughly 54 patients in dose escalation, 19 had hepatocellular carcinoma, approximately 15 had melanoma, 9 had renal cell carcinoma and 9 had head and neck cancer. In the dose-escalation cohort, around four fifths of patients were male, and the mean age was 60 years with a range of roughly 23 to 79. Patients were allowed to have had prior anti-PD-1, anti-PD-L1 or anti-CTLA-4 therapy, and 30% to 50% of the dose-escalation patients had previously received checkpoint inhibitors. Partial responses occurred in three dose-escalation patients: two with cutaneous melanoma and one with hepatocellular carcinoma. Peripheral TCRbeta sequencing aimed to test whether ivuxolimab altered TCR sequence diversity and caused clonal T-cell expansion. The paper describes the monotherapy dose-escalation part (N = 52 patients) of the phase I trial of ivuxolimab. General study outcomes and caveats: In partial responders in the 0.1-3.0 mg/kg groups, normalized peripheral clonal expansion was found to be among the lowest, especially among CD8+ T cells. Clonal expansion of both CD4+ and CD8+ blood T cells was observed from baseline to week 6 at doses 0.1 to 3.0 mg/kg. Which antigens the clonally expanded peripheral T cells were specific for was not determined. Low levels of normalized T-cell clonal expansion were also seen in some patients who did not respond. After ivuxolimab, CD8+ T cells had more expanded clones than CD4+ T cells on average.

The trial excluded patients who had a history of autoimmune disease or were on systemic immunosuppression. Peripheral blood for TCR sequencing was collected from all dose cohorts at baseline, on cycle 4 day 1, and on cycle 7 day 1. Samples came from an open-label, multicenter, first-in-human phase I dose-escalation trial of ivuxolimab. Adults with locally advanced or metastatic melanoma, renal cell carcinoma, hepatocellular carcinoma or head and neck squamous cell carcinoma were enrolled in the trial. CD4+ and CD8+ T cells were sorted separately from peripheral blood before TCR sequencing. Worth noting for this clone: Its antigen remains unidentified. No clone much larger than this one lies a single base away; base qualities are absent.

Genomic DNA was isolated from the sorted cells so that the TCRbeta CDR3 region could be sequenced. The immunoSEQ Assay was used to sequence the TCRbeta CDR3 regions. Not all clones reach the TCRdb copy of this immuneACCESS table, which keeps in-frame sequences only. Checked studies attribute under half of the gap to unresolved V genes and leave the rest unexplained. This sample is represented by around 100,000 clones; around 91% of them were singletons. The top ten clones comprise around 0.16% of the sample. The TCR originated in an adult with an advanced solid tumor such as melanoma, head and neck, liver or kidney cancer. The sample in question was CD4+ or CD8+ T cells sorted from blood, obtained in a trial of the OX40 agonist ivuxolimab.

This receptor carries the CDR3 CASSLDWSGTDTQYF. The bases read TGCGCCAGCAGCTTGGACTGGTCCGGCACAGATACGCAGTATTTT. The chain is encoded by TRBV5-1 joined to TRBJ2-3, with no confident D gene call. The CDR3 measures 15 amino acids from cysteine to phenylalanine. Of the read, only the CDR3 DNA is kept; its 45 bases are in frame from base 1. From the germline V gene, CDR1 is SGHRS and CDR2 is YFSETQ. V is reduced by 0 bases and J by 1 base, leaving a spacing of 9 bases between them. Outside the CDR3, residues come from the reference TRBV5-1 and TRBJ2-3 proteins, so the full variable domain is: KAGVTQTPRYLIKTRGQQVTLSCSPISGHRSVSWYQQTPGQGLQFLFEYFSETQRNKGNFPGRFSGRQFSNSRSEMNVSTLELGDSALYLCASSLDWSGTDTQYFGPGTRLTVL.